Ten or more counts support the clone carrying this TCR beta chain. Its target is unknown. The sample originates from a study of breast tumors, draining lymph nodes, adjacent tissues. TCRdb reprocessed the multiplex PCR reads via MiXCR and lists one record per CDR3 protein. The data contain roughly 100,000 distinct CDR3 sequences, around 30% of them singletons. CDR3 length: 16 amino acids. CDR1 and CDR2 (germline): SGDLS, YYNGEE. Trimming stripped 4 bases from V and 0 bases from J, with 14 bases between. Samples came from axillary lymph nodes draining the breast cancer. Study findings and constraints: Tumor and nontumor repertoires were significantly more similar in luminal-like than in basal-like breast cancer.

The receptor was derived from a female donor with breast cancer. Some clones in this sample may be carry-over from other donors' samples. Sequencing input: axillary lymph node tissue. The chain joins TRBV9 to TRBJ2-1; D assignment may be TRBD1 or TRBD2 (5 bases each). The CDR3, as DNA: TGTGCCAGCAGCCCGGGGACCACGAGCTCCTACAATGAGCAGTTCTTC. This gives the protein CASSPGTTSSYNEQFF.